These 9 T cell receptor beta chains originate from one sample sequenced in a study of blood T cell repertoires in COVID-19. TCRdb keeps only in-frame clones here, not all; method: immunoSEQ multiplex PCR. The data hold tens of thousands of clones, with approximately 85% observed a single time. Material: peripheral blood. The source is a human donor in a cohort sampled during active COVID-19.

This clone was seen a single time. CDR3 coding DNA: TGTGCCAGCAGCGTACAGGGGGTAACAGATACGCAGTATTTT. Translation: CASSVQGVTDTQYF. The chain couples TRBV11-2 to TRBJ2-3, with 8 nucleotides matching TRBD1. There are 14 residues in the CDR3. CDR1 and CDR2 from the germline V gene are SGHAT and FQNNGV. V gave up 5 bases and J gave up 3 bases; unmatched junction bases: 4.

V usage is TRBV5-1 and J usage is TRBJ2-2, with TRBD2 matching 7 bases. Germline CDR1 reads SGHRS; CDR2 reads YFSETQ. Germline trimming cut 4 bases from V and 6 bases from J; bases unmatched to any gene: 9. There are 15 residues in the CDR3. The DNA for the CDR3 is TGCGCCAGCAGCCCCGGGGGAGGGTCCGCCGGGGAGCTGTTTTTT. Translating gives CASSPGGGSAGELFF.

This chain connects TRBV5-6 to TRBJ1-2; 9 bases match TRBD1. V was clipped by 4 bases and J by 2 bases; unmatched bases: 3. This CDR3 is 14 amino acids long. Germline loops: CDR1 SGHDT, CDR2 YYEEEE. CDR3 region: CASSPGQGNYGYTF. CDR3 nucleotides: TGTGCCAGCAGCCCGGGACAGGGAAACTATGGCTACACCTTC.

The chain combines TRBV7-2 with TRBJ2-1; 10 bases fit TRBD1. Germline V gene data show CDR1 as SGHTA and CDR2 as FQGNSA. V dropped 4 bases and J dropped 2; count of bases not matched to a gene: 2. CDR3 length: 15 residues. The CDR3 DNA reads TGTGCCAGCAGCTGGACAGGGGGAGCCTACAATGAGCAGTTCTTC. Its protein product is CASSWTGGAYNEQFF. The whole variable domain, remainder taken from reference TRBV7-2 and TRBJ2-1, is GAGVSQSPSNKVTEKGKDVELRCDPISGHTALYWYRQSLGQGLEFLIYFQGNSAPDKSGLPSDRFSAERTGGSVSTLTIQRTQQEDSAVYLCASSWTGGAYNEQFFGPGTRLTVL.

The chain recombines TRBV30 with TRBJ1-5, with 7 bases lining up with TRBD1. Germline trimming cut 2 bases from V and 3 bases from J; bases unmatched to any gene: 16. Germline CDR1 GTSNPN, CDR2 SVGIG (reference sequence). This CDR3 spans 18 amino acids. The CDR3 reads CAWSLPSRTGALNQPQHF. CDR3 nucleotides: TGTGCCTGGAGTTTACCCTCCCGGACAGGAGCCCTCAATCAGCCCCAGCATTTT.

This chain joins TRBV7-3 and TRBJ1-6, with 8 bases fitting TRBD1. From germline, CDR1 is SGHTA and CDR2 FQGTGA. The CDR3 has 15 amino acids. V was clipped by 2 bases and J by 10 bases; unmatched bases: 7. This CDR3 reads CASSLGQGAKSPLHF. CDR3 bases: TGTGCCAGCAGCTTAGGCCAGGGGGCTAAATCACCCCTCCACTTT.

The CDR3 nucleotides are TGTGCCAGCAGTTACTCGGTGTATCGGGCCTACAATGAGCAGTTCTTC. It codes for CASSYSVYRAYNEQFF. The chain has TRBV6-5 and TRBJ2-1; D is undetermined. Germline assignment: CDR1 MNHEY and CDR2 SVGAGI. This CDR3 region has 16 residues. V shed 0 bases and J shed 2 bases, with 11 bases lying between them.

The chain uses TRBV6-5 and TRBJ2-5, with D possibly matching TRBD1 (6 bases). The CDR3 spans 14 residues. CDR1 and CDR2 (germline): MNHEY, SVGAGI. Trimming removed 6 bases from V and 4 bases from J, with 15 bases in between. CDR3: CASRGGRGIETQYF. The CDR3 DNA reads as TGTGCCAGCAGAGGGGGTAGGGGGATAGAGACCCAGTACTTC.

CDR3 amino acids: CASSQMTGPHQPQHF. The CDR3 nucleotides are TGTGCCAGCAGCCAAATGACAGGGCCTCATCAGCCCCAGCATTTT. This rearrangement joins TRBV3-1 (or the pseudogene TRBV3-2) to TRBJ1-5; the match to TRBD1 covers 7 bases. The germline CDR1 and CDR2 sequences are LGHDT and YNNKEL (reference sequence). The V gene end was trimmed by 2 bases and the J gene end by 5 bases; junction bases not matched to a gene: 6. The CDR3 has 15 amino acids.